This entry lists 22 T cell receptor beta chains sequenced from one sample in a study of T cell responses to AZD1222 COVID-19 vaccine. The assay was immunoSEQ multiplex PCR, and TCRdb's table has in-frame clones only and misses some. The sample has about 160,000 clones; approximately 92% are singletons. The material sequenced was peripheral blood, taken 28 days after the second AZD1222 dose. The receptors shown here come from an adult who received the AZD1222 COVID-19 vaccine.

The chain links TRBV28 to TRBJ2-7; D ambiguous. The germline CDR1 and CDR2 sequences are MDHEN and SYDVKM. The CDR3 is 12 residues long. V gave up 4 bases and J gave up 0 bases, with 4 bases separating them. The CDR3 coding sequence is TGTGCCAGCAGTTCCGACTCCTACGAGCAGTACTTC. Its protein product is CASSSDSYEQYF.

The chain has TRBV6-4 and TRBJ2-2; maybe TRBD2 (5 bases). Germline values: CDR1 MRHNA, CDR2 SNTAGT. The CDR3 has 19 residues. The V and J ends lost 2 bases and 4 bases respectively, with 23 bases between them. For the CDR3, the DNA is TGTGCCAGCAGTGACGGATCAAGCGGAAACAGCACTAGCACCGGGGAGCTGTTTTTT. Protein sequence: CASSDGSSGNSTSTGELFF.

The chain employs TRBV12-3 or TRBV12-4 and TRBJ2-7, with 9 nucleotides matching TRBD1. The CDR3 runs to 12 residues. Losses at the gene ends were 8 bases for V and 9 bases for J; bases not matched to a gene: 8. CDR3 residues: CASGRTGVGQYF. The CDR3 DNA reads as TGTGCCAGCGGAAGGACAGGGGTGGGGCAGTACTTC.

The rearrangement links TRBV24-1 to TRBJ1-2; D is possibly TRBD1 (5 bases). CDR1 is KGHDR, CDR2 SFDVKD, per germline. The CDR3 has 13 amino acids. The V end lost 0 bases, the J end lost 8 bases, and 9 bases lay between the germline ends. CDR3 sequence: CATSDLPGRGYTF. The DNA for the CDR3 is TGTGCCACCAGTGATTTGCCAGGGCGGGGCTACACCTTC.

V usage is TRBV5-4 and J usage is TRBJ2-6, with no clear D. V lost 7 bases, J lost 3 bases, and 14 bases lay in between. Germline loops: CDR1 SGHNT, CDR2 YYREEE (reference sequence). The CDR3 has 15 residues. The CDR3 nucleotides read TGTGCCAGCTCCCTCGGCTGGGTTGGGGCCAACGTCCTGACTTTC. It yields the protein CASSLGWVGANVLTF.

Written as DNA, the CDR3 is TGTGCCAGCAGTGAATTGGGGAATCAGCCCCAGCATTTT. This encodes CASSELGNQPQHF. This chain uses TRBV2 with TRBJ1-5, with D uncertain. The V end was cut by 2 bases, the J end by 4 bases, with 6 bases between. Germline lookup yields CDR1 SNHLY and CDR2 FYNNEI. There are 13 residues in the CDR3.

This clone has a single count. The chain carries TRBV15 and TRBJ2-1; D ambiguous. This CDR3 comprises 15 residues. From germline, CDR1 is LNHNV and CDR2 YYDKDF (reference sequence). Trimming removed 6 bases from V and 3 bases from J, with 15 bases in between. The CDR3 loop reads CATSQRGWDYNEQFF. As DNA, the CDR3 is TGTGCCACCAGTCAGAGAGGTTGGGACTACAATGAGCAGTTCTTC.

The chain couples TRBV5-5 to TRBJ2-7, with TRBD2 identical over 7 bases. The junction had 10 bases not matched to a gene; V was cut back by 6 bases and J by 1 base. Germline CDR1 SGHKS, CDR2 YYEKEE (reference sequence). The CDR3 covers 15 residues. The CDR3 loop is CASNPGRGWSYEQYF. The CDR3 DNA sequence: TGTGCCAGCAACCCGGGGAGGGGTTGGTCCTACGAGCAGTACTTC.

The J gene is TRBJ2-7, the V gene TRBV7-3; D is possibly TRBD2 (6 bases). Germline values: CDR1 SGHTA, CDR2 FQGTGA. V gave up 5 bases and J gave up 6 bases, with 8 bases separating them. CDR3 size: 11 residues. CDR3 protein: CASSPGVEQYF. The CDR3 DNA reads TGTGCCAGCAGCCCGGGGGTCGAGCAGTACTTC.

To note about this clone: Mismatch with germline at one junction end may stem from a read error. The rearrangement links TRBV24-1 to TRBJ2-2, with 8 bases aligning to TRBD1. Germline CDR1 and CDR2: KGHDR and SFDVKD. The CDR3 is 13 residues long. The CDR3 nucleotides read TGTGCCACTCGACAGGGGAACGCCGGGGAGCTGTTTTTT. Translating gives CATRQGNAGELFF.

The chain couples TRBV30 to TRBJ2-7; 7 bases are a match to TRBD1. In germline, CDR1 is GTSNPN, CDR2 SVGIG (reference sequence). The CDR3 runs 13 residues. The V and J ends lost 1 base and 7 bases, in that order; junction bases with no gene match: 7. CDR3 residues: CAWSGGGPQEQYF. CDR3 DNA sequence: TGTGCCTGGAGTGGAGGGGGCCCTCAAGAGCAGTACTTC.

V is TRBV11-2 and J is TRBJ2-5; D could derive from TRBD1 or TRBD2 (5 bases each). V was trimmed by 5 bases and J by 5 bases, leaving 12 bases between them. The CDR3 has 13 amino acids. CDR1 and CDR2 (germline): SGHAT, FQNNGV. The CDR3 sequence is CASSHLGEETQYF. The DNA for the CDR3 is TGTGCCAGCAGCCACCTGGGGGAGGAGACCCAGTACTTC.

The chain joins TRBV19 to TRBJ1-2; the D is unclear. Germline V gene data show CDR1 as LNHDA and CDR2 as SQIVND (reference sequence). The CDR3 sequence is 17 residues long. Trimming stripped 5 bases from V and 6 bases from J, with 25 bases between. CDR3 nucleotides: TGTGCCAGTAGTCCGAGTTTCCTCGGGCGAGGCTCCGATGGCTACACCTTC. This encodes CASSPSFLGRGSDGYTF.

The chain joins TRBV28 to TRBJ2-7; tentative D call: TRBD1 (5 bases). CDR3 size: 16 residues. CDR1 and CDR2 from the germline V gene are MDHEN and SYDVKM. V lost 1 base, J lost 2 bases, and 15 bases lay in between. The CDR3 loop is CASSLFHRPLTYEQYF. The CDR3 region has the DNA TGTGCCAGCAGTTTATTTCACAGGCCCCTTACCTACGAGCAGTACTTC.

The chain employs TRBV4-1 and TRBJ1-5, with D unclear. Germline V gene lookup returns CDR1 MGHRA and CDR2 YSYEKL. CDR3 size: 15 residues. The V end lost 0 bases, the J end lost 6 bases, and 12 bases lay between the germline ends. The CDR3 DNA is TGCGCCAGCAGCCAAGAGGGAGGAGGAAGTCAGCCCCAGCATTTT. Translation gives CASSQEGGGSQPQHF.

The CDR3 DNA follows: TGTGCCAGCAGTTTTGGGGGAAGAATCGACAATGAGCAGTTCTTC. This codes for CASSFGGRIDNEQFF. The genes are TRBV28 and TRBJ2-1; D is possibly TRBD1 or TRBD2 (5 bases each). The CDR3 contains 15 residues. V lost 3 bases and J lost 5, with 14 bases in between. From germline, CDR1 is MDHEN and CDR2 SYDVKM.

The rearrangement uses TRBV6-6 and TRBJ2-3, with TRBD1 identical over 10 bases. Trimming cost V 5 bases and J 2 bases; bases outside gene matches: 13. The CDR3 is made up of 18 amino acids. Germline V lookup: CDR1 MNHNY, CDR2 SVGAGI (reference sequence). The CDR3 DNA follows: TGTGCCAGCAGTCAATCCGGGACAGGGGCCGCATTCACAGATACGCAGTATTTT. It translates to CASSQSGTGAAFTDTQYF.

The chain couples TRBV7-9 to TRBJ2-7; 8 positions agree with TRBD1. Trimming at V came to 5 bases and at J to 5 bases, leaving 8 bases not matched to a gene. The CDR3 extends over 14 amino acids. Germline V lookup: CDR1 SEHNR, CDR2 FQNEAQ (reference sequence). The CDR3 coding sequence is TGTGCCAGCAGCCCCCGCGACAGGGGTCACGAGCAGTACTTC. Translating gives CASSPRDRGHEQYF.

This chain joins TRBV6-5 and TRBJ1-4, with TRBD1 matching 7 bases. Germline V lookup: CDR1 MNHEY, CDR2 SVGAGI. J lost 7 bases, V lost 2 bases, and 4 bases had no gene match. CDR3 length: 14 amino acids. The CDR3 reads CASSYVGGSEKLFF. The CDR3 nucleotides read TGTGCCAGCAGTTACGTAGGGGGCTCTGAAAAACTGTTTTTT.

The chain couples TRBV7-3 to TRBJ2-3; 9 nucleotides agree with TRBD2. V lost 1 base and J lost 4; bases outside the gene matches: 3. Germline V CDR1 and CDR2: SGHTA, FQGTGA. The CDR3 spans 15 residues. CDR3 nucleotides: TGTGCCAGCAGCTTAATCGCGGGAGGGTCAGATACGCAGTATTTT. This translates into CASSLIAGGSDTQYF.

The J gene is TRBJ2-1, the V gene TRBV12-3 or TRBV12-4; possibly TRBD2 for D (5 bases). This CDR3 has 13 amino acids. V was cut by 8 bases and J by 7 bases, with 15 bases left in between. The CDR3 reads CASVPLLGNEQFF. The CDR3 nucleotides read TGTGCCAGCGTACCACTACTAGGTAATGAGCAGTTCTTC.

The chain couples TRBV3-1 (or the pseudogene TRBV3-2) to TRBJ1-2, with 8 bases aligning to TRBD1. The germline CDR1 and CDR2 sequences are LGHDT and YNNKEL (reference sequence). The CDR3 spans 14 residues. With 4 bases clipped from V and 7 bases from J, the junction kept 8 bases outside the gene matches. The CDR3 nucleotides are TGTGCCAGCAGCCCGGAGACAGGGGTAGGTGGCTACACCTTC. This sequence encodes CASSPETGVGGYTF.